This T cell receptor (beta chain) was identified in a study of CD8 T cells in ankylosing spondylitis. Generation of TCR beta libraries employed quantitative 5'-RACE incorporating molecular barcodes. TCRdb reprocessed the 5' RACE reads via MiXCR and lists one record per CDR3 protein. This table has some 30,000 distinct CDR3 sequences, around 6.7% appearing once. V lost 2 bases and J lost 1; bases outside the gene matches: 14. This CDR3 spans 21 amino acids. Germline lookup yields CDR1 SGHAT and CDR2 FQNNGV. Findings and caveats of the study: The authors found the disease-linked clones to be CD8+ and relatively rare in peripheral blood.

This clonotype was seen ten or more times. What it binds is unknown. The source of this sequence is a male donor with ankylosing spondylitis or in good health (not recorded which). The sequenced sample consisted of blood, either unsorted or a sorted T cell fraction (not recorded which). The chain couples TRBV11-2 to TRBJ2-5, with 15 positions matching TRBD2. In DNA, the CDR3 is TGTGCCAGCAGCTTACTTCCGGGACTAGCGGGAGGCCCGGGTGGCCAAGAGACCCAGTACTTC. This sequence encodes CASSLLPGLAGGPGGQETQYF.